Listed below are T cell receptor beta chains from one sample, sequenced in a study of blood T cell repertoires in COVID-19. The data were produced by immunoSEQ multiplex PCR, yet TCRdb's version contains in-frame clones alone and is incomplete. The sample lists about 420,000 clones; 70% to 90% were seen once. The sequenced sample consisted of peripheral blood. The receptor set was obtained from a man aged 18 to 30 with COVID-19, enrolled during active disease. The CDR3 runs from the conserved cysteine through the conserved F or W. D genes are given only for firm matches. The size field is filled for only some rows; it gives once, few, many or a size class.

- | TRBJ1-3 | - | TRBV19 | TGTGCCAGTAGTATCGGGAGGCAGGACTCTGGAAACACCATATATTTT | CASSIGRQDSGNTIYF
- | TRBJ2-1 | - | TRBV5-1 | TGCGCCAGCAGCTTGGAAAGCTTTACTGAGCAGTTCTTC | CASSLESFTEQFF
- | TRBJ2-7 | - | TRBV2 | TGTGCCACAAAACGGGGGACCTACGAGCAGTACTTC | CATKRGTYEQYF
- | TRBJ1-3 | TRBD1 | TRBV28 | TGTGCCAGCAGTACGATAGGGGGCTTGTCTGGAAACACCATATATTTT | CASSTIGGLSGNTIYF
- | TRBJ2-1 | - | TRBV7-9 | TGTGCCAGTAACCACAGGGAGTACAATGAGCAGTTCTTC | CASNHREYNEQFF
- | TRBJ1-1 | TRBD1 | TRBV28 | TGTGCCAGCAGTTCAGGGACAGGGGTGACTGAAGCTTTCTTT | CASSSGTGVTEAFF
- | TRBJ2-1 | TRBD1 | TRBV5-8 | TGTGCCAGCAGCTTGGGGATGACAGGGGTTGGGGATGAGCAGTTCTTC | CASSLGMTGVGDEQFF
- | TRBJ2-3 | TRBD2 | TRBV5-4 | TGTGCCAGTATGAGCGGGGGCACAGATACGCAGTATTTT | CASMSGGTDTQYF
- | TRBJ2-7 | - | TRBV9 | TGTGCCAGCAGCGTAGTGGGAGAAGGGTCCTACGAGCAGTACTTC | CASSVVGEGSYEQYF
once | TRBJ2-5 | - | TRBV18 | TGTGCCAGCTCACCACCGTCCAGAAAAGAGACCCAGTACTTC | CASSPPSRKETQYF
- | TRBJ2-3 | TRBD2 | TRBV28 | TGTGCCAGCAGCCGTCCCCCACTAGCGGGAACAGATACGCAGTATTTT | CASSRPPLAGTDTQYF
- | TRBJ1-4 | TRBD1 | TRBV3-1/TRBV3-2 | TGTGCCAGCAGCTTGCGGACAGGATCTAATGAAAAACTGTTTTTT | CASSLRTGSNEKLFF
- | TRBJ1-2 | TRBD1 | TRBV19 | TGTGCCAGTAGTCCGGGACAGGGAAATGGCTACACCTTC | CASSPGQGNGYTF
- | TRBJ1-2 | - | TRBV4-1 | TGCGCCAGCAGCCAAGATTACGCAGGGTTGGTTGGCTACACCTTC | CASSQDYAGLVGYTF
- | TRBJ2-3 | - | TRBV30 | TGTGCCTGGAGTCGGGGGAGTACAGATACGCAGTATTTT | CAWSRGSTDTQYF
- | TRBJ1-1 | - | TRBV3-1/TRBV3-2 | TGTGCCAGCAGCCAAGAGGGGGGGAACACTGAAGCTTTCTTT | CASSQEGGNTEAFF
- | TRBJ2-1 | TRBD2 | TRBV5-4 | TGTGCCAGCAGCTTGGCTAGCGGGGGGCTCTATGAGCAGTTCTTC | CASSLASGGLYEQFF
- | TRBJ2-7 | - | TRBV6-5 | TGTGCCAGCAGTCCTCCAAAAGCTCCCTACGAGCAGTACTTC | CASSPPKAPYEQYF
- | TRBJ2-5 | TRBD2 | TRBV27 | TGTGCCAGCAGTTTACGCCTAGCGGGTGAAGAGACCCAGTACTTC | CASSLRLAGEETQYF
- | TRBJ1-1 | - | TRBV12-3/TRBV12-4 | TGTGCCAGCAGTTTAGGGGGTACCGGGAGAGCTTTCTTT | CASSLGGTGRAFF
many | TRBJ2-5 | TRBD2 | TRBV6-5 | TGTGCCAGCAGTAAGGGGCGGGGGGGCCAAGAGACCCAGTACTTC | CASSKGRGGQETQYF
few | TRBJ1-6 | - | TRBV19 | TGTGCCAGTAGTATCGGCAGGGCTGATTCACCCCTCCACTTT | CASSIGRADSPLHF
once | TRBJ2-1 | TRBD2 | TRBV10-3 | TGTGCCACCAGACGCCCTAGCGGGAGGGACAATGAGCAGTTCTTC | CATRRPSGRDNEQFF
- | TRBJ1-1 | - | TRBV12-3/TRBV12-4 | TGTGCCAGCAGTTTCGCCCTCGGGACTGAAGCTTTCTTT | CASSFALGTEAFF
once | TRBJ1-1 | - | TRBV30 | TGTGCCTGGGGGTCTCAGACTGAAGCTTTCTTT | CAWGSQTEAFF
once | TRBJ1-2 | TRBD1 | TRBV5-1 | TGCGCCAGCAGCCAACAGGGGCTGAACTATGGCTACACCTTC | CASSQQGLNYGYTF
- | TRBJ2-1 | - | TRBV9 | TGTGCCAGCAGCGTCTCAGGGGCCTGGGGGTACAATGAGCAGTTCTTC | CASSVSGAWGYNEQFF
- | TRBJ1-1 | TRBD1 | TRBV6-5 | TGTGCCAGCAGTTACGAGGGGGCAAGGTGGAACACTGAAGCTTTCTTT | CASSYEGARWNTEAFF
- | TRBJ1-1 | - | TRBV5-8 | TGTGCCAGCAGCTTGTTGTCGGGAGGGACGAACACTGAAGCTTTCTTT | CASSLLSGGTNTEAFF
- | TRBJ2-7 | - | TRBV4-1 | TGCGCCAGCAGCCATGAGCCACAGGGTCCCTACGAGCAGTACTTC | CASSHEPQGPYEQYF
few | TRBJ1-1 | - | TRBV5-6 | TGTGCCAGCAGCTTGTACGAGGCCGCCGGTGTTAACACTGAAGCTTTCTTT | CASSLYEAAGVNTEAFF
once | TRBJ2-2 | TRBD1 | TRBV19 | TGTGCCAGTAGTACCGGAGACAGGGGATCCGGGGAGCTGTTTTTT | CASSTGDRGSGELFF
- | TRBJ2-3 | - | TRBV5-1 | TGCGCCAGCAGCATACAGGGTGGGGCAGATACGCAGTATTTT | CASSIQGGADTQYF
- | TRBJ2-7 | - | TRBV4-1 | TGCGCCAGCAGCCCAGGGTCGGGGGACTACGAGCAGTACTTC | CASSPGSGDYEQYF
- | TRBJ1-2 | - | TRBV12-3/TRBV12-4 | TGTGCCAGCAGTTTCACGGAGAACTATGGCTACACCTTC | CASSFTENYGYTF
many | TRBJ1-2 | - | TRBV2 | TGTGCCAGCAGTGACAAGGTGGGGCCTCGTGGCTACACCTTC | CASSDKVGPRGYTF
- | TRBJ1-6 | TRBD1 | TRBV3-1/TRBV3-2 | TGTGCCAGCGTCGACAGGGATAATTCACCCCTCCACTTT | CASVDRDNSPLHF
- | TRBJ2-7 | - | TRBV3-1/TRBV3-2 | TGTGCCAGCAGCCAGGGGGCTAACCCCTACGAGCAGTACTTC | CASSQGANPYEQYF
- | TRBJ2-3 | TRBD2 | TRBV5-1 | TGCGCCAGCAGCTTAAGGACTAGCGGGAACCCTAGCACAGATACGCAGTATTTT | CASSLRTSGNPSTDTQYF
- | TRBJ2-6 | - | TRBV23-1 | TGCGCCAGCAGTCAATCCAGGGGTGGTGGGGCCAACGTCCTGACTTTC | CASSQSRGGGANVLTF
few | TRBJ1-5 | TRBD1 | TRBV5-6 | TGTGCCAGCAGCTCGACGGGCAGGGGGAGGCCCCAGCATTTT | CASSSTGRGRPQHF